This T cell receptor (beta chain) is drawn from a study of T cells in Graves' hyperthyroidism and ophthalmopathy. This clonotype showed up many times. Germline assignment: CDR1 MNHNS and CDR2 SASEGT. V gave up 5 bases and J gave up 2 bases, with 15 bases separating them. This CDR3 region has 15 residues. Using RNA transcripts as the source, TCR beta CDR3 regions were amplified. A first-round RT-PCR of the TCR CDR3 used the HTBI primer set. TCRdb analysed the multiplex PCR reads with MiXCR anew, one entry per CDR3 protein. This sample has approximately 630,000 distinct CDR3 sequences, with 15% to 20% found just once. In patients aged 18 to 65, hyperthyroidism was newly diagnosed, with duration under 2 months.

The sample was blood. This receptor was identified in a woman aged 25 to 39 with Graves' hyperthyroidism. The chain links TRBV6-1 to TRBJ2-5, with a tentative D call TRBD1 (5 bases). CDR3 in DNA: TGTGCCAGCAGTCAACGGACAAGATTACAAGAGACCCAGTACTTC. It translates to CASSQRTRLQETQYF.